The T cell receptor beta chain described here comes from a study of response to subunit inactivated influenza vaccine. Study-level findings and limits: Authors suggested few new T cells are recruited by each seasonal influenza vaccination.

About this clonotype: No antigen is known for it.

MiXCR was run by TCRdb on the RT-PCR reads, yielding one entry per CDR3 protein. This table has under 200,000 distinct CDR3 sequences, approximately 12% appearing once. CDR3 length: 15 residues. V was cut by 5 bases and J by 4 bases, with 15 bases left in between. Germline CDR1 reads MNHEY; CDR2 reads SMNVEV (reference sequence). This sample also appeared in a second study, on T cells expressing NK-cell markers. That work states: TCR beta cDNA was generated via 5'RACE template switching incorporating UMIs. The TCR beta repertoires originated in sorted CD3+CD56+NKG2C+, CD3+CD56+NKG2C- and CD3+CD56-NKG2C+ T cells. No clear determination of HCMV specificity was made for expanded NKG2C+ T cell clones.

This receptor was taken from a man aged 50 to 60 who received an inactivated influenza vaccine. This chain connects TRBV27 to TRBJ1-3, with D possibly being TRBD1 (5 bases). The starting material was CD8+ T cells sorted from PBMCs, obtained 12 days after vaccination. DNA of the CDR3: TGTGCCAGCAGTACCTCATGGAGGGGAGGAAACACCATATATTTT. Translation gives CASSTSWRGGNTIYF.